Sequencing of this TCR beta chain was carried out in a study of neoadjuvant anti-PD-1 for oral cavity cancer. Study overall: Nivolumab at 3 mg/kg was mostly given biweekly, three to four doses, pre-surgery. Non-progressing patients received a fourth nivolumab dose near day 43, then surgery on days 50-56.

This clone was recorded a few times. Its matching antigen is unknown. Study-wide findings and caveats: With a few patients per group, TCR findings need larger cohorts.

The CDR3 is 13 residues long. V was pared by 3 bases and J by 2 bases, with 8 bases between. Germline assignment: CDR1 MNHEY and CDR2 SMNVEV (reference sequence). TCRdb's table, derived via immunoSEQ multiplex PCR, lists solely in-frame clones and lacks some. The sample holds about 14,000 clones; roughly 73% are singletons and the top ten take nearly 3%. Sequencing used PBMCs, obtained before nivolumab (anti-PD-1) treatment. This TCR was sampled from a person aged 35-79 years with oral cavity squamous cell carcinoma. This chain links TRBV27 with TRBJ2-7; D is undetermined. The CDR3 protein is CASSFHSPYEQYF. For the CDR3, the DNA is TGTGCCAGCAGTTTCCACAGCCCCTACGAGCAGTACTTC.